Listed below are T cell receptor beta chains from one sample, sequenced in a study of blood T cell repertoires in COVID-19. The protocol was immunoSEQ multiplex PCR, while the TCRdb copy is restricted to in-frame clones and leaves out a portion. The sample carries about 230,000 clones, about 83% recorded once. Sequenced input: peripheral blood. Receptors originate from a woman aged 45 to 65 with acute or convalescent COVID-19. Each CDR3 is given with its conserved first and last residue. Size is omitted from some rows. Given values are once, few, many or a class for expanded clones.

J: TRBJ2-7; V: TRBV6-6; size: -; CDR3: CASQQSGGLSYEQYF
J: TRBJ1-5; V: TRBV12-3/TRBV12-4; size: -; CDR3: CATSRGLNQPQHF
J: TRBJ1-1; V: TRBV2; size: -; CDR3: CASSGQYLNTEAFF
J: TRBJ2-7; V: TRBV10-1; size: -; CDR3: CASTQGQGPSEQYF
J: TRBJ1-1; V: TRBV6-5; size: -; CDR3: CASSYSGQGMNTEAFF
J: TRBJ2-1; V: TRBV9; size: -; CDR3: CASSVAGTGADEQFF
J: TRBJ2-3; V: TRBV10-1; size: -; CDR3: CASSDVVRADTQYF
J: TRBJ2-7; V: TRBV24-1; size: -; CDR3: CATSLGDRVEQYF
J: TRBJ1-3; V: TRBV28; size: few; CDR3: CASRTGFSGNTIYF
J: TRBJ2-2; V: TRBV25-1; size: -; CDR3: CASALAGGRTGELFF
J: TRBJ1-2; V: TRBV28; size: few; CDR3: CASRGGQGVKGYTF
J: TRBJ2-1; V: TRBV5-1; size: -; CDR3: CASSPVLAGGVNEQFF
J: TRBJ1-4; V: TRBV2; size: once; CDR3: CASKYRTTSGNEKLFF
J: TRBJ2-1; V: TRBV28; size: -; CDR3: CASTFTGTTEQFF
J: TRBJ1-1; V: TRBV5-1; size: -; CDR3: CASSLAQSGYEAFF
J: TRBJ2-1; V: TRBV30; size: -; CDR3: CAWSVIGGRDNEQFF
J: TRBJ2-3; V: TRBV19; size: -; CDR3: CASSSLAGGIDTQYF
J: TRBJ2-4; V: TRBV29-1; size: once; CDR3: CSVDPGTGGGNIQYF
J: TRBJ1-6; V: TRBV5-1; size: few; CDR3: CASSFSGGNSPLHF
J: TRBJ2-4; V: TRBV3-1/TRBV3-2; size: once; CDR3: CASSQVSSGRKNIQYF
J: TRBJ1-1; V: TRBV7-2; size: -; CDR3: CASSNRLLNTEAFF
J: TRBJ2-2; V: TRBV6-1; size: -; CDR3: CASREGGVTGELFF
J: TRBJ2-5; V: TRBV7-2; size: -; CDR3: CASSLSLRETQYF
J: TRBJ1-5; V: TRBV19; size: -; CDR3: CASSPNRAAGRNQPQHF
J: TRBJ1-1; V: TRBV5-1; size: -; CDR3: CASSLEGQLTEAFF
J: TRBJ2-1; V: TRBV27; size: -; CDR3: CASSFIARLFNEQFF
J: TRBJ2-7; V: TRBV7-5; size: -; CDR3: CVRSLHPSYEQYF